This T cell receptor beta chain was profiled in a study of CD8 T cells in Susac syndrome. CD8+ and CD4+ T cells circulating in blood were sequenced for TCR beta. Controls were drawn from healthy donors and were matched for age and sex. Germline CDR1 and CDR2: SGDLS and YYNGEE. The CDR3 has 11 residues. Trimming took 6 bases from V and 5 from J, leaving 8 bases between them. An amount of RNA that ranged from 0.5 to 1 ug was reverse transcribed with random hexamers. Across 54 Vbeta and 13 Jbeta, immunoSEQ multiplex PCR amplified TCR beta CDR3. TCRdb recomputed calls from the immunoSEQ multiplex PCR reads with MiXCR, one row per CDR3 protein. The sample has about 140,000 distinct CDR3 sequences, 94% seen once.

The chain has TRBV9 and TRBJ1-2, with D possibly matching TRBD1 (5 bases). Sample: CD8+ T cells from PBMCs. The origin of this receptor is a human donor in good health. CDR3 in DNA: TGTGCCAGCAATGCAGGGTATGGCTACACCTTC. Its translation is CASNAGYGYTF.